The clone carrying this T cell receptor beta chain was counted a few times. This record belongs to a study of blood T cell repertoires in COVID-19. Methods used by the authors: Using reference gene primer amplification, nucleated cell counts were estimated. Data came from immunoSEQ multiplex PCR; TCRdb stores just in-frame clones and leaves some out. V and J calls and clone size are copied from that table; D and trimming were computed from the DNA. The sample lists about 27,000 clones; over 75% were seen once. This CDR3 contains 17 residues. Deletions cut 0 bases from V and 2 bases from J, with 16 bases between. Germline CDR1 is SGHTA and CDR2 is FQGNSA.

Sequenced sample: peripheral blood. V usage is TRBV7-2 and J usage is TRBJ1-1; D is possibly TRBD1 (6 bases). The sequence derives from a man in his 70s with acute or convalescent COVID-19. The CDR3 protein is CASSLANGQSFNTEAFF. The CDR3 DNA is TGTGCCAGCAGCTTAGCGAATGGACAGAGCTTTAACACTGAAGCTTTCTTT.